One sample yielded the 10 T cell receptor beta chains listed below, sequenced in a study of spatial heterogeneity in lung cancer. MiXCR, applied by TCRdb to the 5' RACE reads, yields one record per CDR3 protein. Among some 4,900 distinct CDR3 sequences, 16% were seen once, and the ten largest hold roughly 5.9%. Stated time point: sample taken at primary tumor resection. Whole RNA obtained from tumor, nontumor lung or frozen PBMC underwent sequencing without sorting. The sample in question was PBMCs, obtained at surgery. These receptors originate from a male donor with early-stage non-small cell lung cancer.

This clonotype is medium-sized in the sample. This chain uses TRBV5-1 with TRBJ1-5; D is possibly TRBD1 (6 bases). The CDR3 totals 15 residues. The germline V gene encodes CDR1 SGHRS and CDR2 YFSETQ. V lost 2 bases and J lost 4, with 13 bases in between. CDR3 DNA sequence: TGCGCCAGCAGCTTTACTGGACAGCCTAATCAGCCCCAGCATTTT. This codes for CASSFTGQPNQPQHF.

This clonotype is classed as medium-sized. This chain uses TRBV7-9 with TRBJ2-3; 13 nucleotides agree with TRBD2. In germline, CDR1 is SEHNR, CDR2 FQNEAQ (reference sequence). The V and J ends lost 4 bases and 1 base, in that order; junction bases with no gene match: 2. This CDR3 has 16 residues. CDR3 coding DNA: TGTGCCAGCAGCTCCGGGACTAGCGGGGGCACAGATACGCAGTATTTT. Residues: CASSSGTSGGTDTQYF.

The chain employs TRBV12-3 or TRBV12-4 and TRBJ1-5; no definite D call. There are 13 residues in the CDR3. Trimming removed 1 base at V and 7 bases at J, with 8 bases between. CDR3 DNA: TGTGCCAGCAGTTTAGGGGGAGGGCAGCCCCAGCATTTT. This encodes CASSLGGGQPQHF.

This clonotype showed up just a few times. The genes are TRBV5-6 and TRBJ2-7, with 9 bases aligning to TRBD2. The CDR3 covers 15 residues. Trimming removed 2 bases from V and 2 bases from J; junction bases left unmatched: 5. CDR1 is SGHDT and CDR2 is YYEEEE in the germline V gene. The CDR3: CASSLLAGDPYEQYF. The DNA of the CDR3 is TGTGCCAGCAGCTTATTAGCGGGGGACCCCTACGAGCAGTACTTC.

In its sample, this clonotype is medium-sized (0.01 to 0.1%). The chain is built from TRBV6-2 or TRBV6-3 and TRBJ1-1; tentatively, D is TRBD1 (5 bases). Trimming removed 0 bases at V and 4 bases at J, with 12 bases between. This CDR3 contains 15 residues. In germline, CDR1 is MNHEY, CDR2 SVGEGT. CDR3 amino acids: CASSYSRGGSTEAFF. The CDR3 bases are TGTGCCAGCAGTTACTCGAGGGGCGGGAGCACTGAAGCTTTCTTT.

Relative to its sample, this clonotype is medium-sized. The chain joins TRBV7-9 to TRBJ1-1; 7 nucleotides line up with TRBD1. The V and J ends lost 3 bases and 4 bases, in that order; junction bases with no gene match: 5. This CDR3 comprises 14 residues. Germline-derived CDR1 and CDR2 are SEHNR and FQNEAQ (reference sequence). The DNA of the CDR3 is TGTGCCAGCAGCTTGGGGCAGGGGGTCACTGAAGCTTTCTTT. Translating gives CASSLGQGVTEAFF.

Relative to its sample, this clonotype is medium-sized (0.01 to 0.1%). As DNA, the CDR3 is TGTGCCACCACAGGCGACCTCATGAACACTGAAGCTTTCTTT. Protein product: CATTGDLMNTEAFF. The chain combines TRBV15 with TRBJ1-1; the D is unclear. The V gene lost 7 bases and the J gene lost 0 bases, with 12 bases spanning the gap. The CDR3 runs 14 residues. Germline assignment: CDR1 LNHNV and CDR2 YYDKDF (reference sequence).

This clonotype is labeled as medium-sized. CDR3 loop: CASSVGTDTQYF. CDR3 coding DNA: TGTGCCAGCAGTGTGGGCACAGATACGCAGTATTTT. The V gene is TRBV2, the J gene TRBJ2-3; D ambiguous. Germline V lookup: CDR1 SNHLY, CDR2 FYNNEI. V was pared by 4 bases and J by 1 base, with 3 bases between. This CDR3 comprises 12 residues.

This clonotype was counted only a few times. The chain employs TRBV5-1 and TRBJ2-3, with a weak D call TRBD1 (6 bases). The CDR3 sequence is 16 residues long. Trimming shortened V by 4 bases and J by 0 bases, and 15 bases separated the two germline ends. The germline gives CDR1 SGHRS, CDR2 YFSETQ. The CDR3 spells CASSAPQGKSTDTQYF. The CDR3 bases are TGCGCCAGCAGCGCCCCACAGGGAAAAAGCACAGATACGCAGTATTTT. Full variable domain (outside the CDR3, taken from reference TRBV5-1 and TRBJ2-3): KAGVTQTPRYLIKTRGQQVTLSCSPISGHRSVSWYQQTPGQGLQFLFEYFSETQRNKGNFPGRFSGRQFSNSRSEMNVSTLELGDSALYLCASSAPQGKSTDTQYFGPGTRLTVL.

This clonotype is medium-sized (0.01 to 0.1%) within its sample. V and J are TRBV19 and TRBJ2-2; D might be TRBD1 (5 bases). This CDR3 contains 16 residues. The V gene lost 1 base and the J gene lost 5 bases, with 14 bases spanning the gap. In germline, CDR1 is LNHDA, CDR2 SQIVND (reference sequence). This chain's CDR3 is CASSIGWAGQTGELFF. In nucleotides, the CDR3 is TGTGCCAGTAGTATAGGATGGGCAGGGCAGACCGGGGAGCTGTTTTTT.